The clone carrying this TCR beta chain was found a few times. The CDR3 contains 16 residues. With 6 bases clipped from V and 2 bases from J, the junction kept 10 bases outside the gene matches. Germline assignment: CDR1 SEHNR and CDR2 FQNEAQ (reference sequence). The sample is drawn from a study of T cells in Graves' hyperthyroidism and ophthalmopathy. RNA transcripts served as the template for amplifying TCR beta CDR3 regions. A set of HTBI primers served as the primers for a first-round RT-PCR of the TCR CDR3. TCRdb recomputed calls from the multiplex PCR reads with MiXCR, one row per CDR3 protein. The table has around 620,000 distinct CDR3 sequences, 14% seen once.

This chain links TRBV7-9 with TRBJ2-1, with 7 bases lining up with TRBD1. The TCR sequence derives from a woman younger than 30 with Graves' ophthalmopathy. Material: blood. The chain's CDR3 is CASSQRDSLTYNEQFF. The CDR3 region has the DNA TGTGCCAGCAGTCAAAGGGACAGCCTAACCTACAATGAGCAGTTCTTC.